These T cell receptor beta chains were read from a single sample in a study of control samples from healthy donors and cancer patients. Some clones are missing from TCRdb's copy, which holds only in-frame ones; the method was immunoSEQ multiplex PCR. The sample consists of 76,000 or so clones, around nine tenths of them appearing once. Sequences were obtained from PBMCs. The receptor source for this set is a woman aged 45-60 years with colorectal cancer. The CDR3 runs from the conserved cysteine through the conserved F or W. The D gene is left open where the match is weak.

CASSPWGDGYTF,NA,TRBJ1-2,TRBV7-2
CASSYGQAREKLFF,TRBD1,TRBJ1-4,TRBV28
CASSRGGNTGELFF,NA,TRBJ2-2,TRBV28
CASSLRGGARELFF,NA,TRBJ2-2,TRBV5-6
CASSRDSLNTGELFF,NA,TRBJ2-2,TRBV4-1
CASSERVRITEAFF,NA,TRBJ1-1,TRBV6-1
CASSLDPWPRIF,NA,TRBJ2-1,TRBV7-2
CASSLVFSGTYSYNEQFF,NA,TRBJ2-1,TRBV7-2
CASAADSYNSPLHF,NA,TRBJ1-6,TRBV5-1
CSGRGNEQFF,NA,TRBJ2-1,TRBV20-1
CASREISGNTIYF,NA,TRBJ1-3,TRBV7-9
CASSPTGMPSGANVLTF,TRBD1,TRBJ2-6,TRBV5-1
CASSFVGEKLFF,NA,TRBJ1-4,TRBV5-1
CASTASVVNTEAFF,NA,TRBJ1-1,TRBV9
CASSQEVLASLSEQFF,TRBD2,TRBJ2-1,TRBV3-1/TRBV3-2
CASSLLALSRGRNYGYTF,TRBD1,TRBJ1-2,TRBV7-9
CASSLDGNTEAFF,NA,TRBJ1-1,TRBV18
CASSSTGQGGSNQPQHF,TRBD1,TRBJ1-5,TRBV11-2
CASSLGKDLNF,NA,TRBJ2-4,TRBV7-2
CASSHRQGGNEQFF,NA,TRBJ2-1,TRBV4-3
CASSRGGDTDTQYF,NA,TRBJ2-3,TRBV11-3
CASSLSRGRGGETQYF,NA,TRBJ2-5,TRBV7-8
CASSESRGNGETQYF,NA,TRBJ2-5,TRBV10-1
CASSLSPAGGPQETQYF,TRBD2,TRBJ2-5,TRBV27
CASSLGTSFTGELFF,TRBD2,TRBJ2-2,TRBV5-1
CASSSSPPHPSSGYTF,NA,TRBJ1-2,TRBV27
CASSIVRGGYSPLHF,NA,TRBJ1-6,TRBV19
CASSILDRGLSQPQHF,TRBD1,TRBJ1-5,TRBV19
CASSEASGTAYTGELFF,TRBD1,TRBJ2-2,TRBV6-1
CASSYRYSNQPQHF,NA,TRBJ1-5,TRBV6-5
CASSEVGGQTPQHF,TRBD1,TRBJ1-5,TRBV6-1
CASRRTGAGNQPQHF,TRBD1,TRBJ1-5,TRBV5-5
CASSSLAGGLKTQYF,TRBD2,TRBJ2-5,TRBV7-6
CASSLVTSGGADTQYF,TRBD2,TRBJ2-3,TRBV7-2
CSVEHPHTDTQYF,NA,TRBJ2-3,TRBV29-1
CASSPTGSSHNYGYTF,NA,TRBJ1-2,TRBV18
CASSRLGPDTEAFF,NA,TRBJ1-1,TRBV5-1
CASSRQGYNEQFF,TRBD1,TRBJ2-1,TRBV7-3
CASSLGGQGPSSPLHF,TRBD1,TRBJ1-6,TRBV9
CASSIQDSGNQPQHF,NA,TRBJ1-5,TRBV19
CASSVDAGNSPLHF,NA,TRBJ1-6,TRBV9
CASSGGQGAGGETQYF,TRBD1,TRBJ2-5,TRBV5-4
CASSESPEASGPTDTQYF,TRBD2,TRBJ2-3,TRBV10-2
CASSQMFPGNAGNTIYF,NA,TRBJ1-3,TRBV4-1
CASSFRLANTEAFF,NA,TRBJ1-1,TRBV6-2/TRBV6-3
CASSDTRGPSEKLFF,TRBD1,TRBJ1-4,TRBV5-5
CASSTQGLYGYTF,NA,TRBJ1-2,TRBV18
CASSLTSGGPGFF,TRBD2,TRBJ2-1,TRBV7-3
CASSGHQTGEKLFF,NA,TRBJ1-4,TRBV2
CASSHAGTDSPLHF,NA,TRBJ1-6,TRBV4-3
CASSRQGTDTQYF,NA,TRBJ2-3,TRBV4-1
CASSRSDDTQYF,NA,TRBJ2-3,TRBV5-1
CSATRDYGYTF,NA,TRBJ1-2,TRBV20-1
CASSSAGTGTYNEQFF,TRBD1,TRBJ2-1,TRBV14
CAWSVRGQYTEAFF,NA,TRBJ1-1,TRBV30
CASSQARYLDRGDTIYF,TRBD1,TRBJ1-3,TRBV3-1/TRBV3-2
CASSLIPAGGSTDTQYF,TRBD2,TRBJ2-3,TRBV7-2
CASRLAGQETQYF,TRBD2,TRBJ2-5,TRBV6-5
CASSFYTVEAFF,NA,TRBJ1-1,TRBV7-9